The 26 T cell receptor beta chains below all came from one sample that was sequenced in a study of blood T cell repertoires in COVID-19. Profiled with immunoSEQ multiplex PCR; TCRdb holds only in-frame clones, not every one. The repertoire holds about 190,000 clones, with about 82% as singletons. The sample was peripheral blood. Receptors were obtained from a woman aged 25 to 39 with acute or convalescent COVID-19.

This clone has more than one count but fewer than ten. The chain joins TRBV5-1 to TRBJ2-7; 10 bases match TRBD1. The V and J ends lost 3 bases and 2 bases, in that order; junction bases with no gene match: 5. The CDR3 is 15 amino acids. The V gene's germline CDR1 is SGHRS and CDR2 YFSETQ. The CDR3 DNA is TGCGCCAGCAGCTCAGCTGGGACAGGGGCCTACGAGCAGTACTTC. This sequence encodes CASSSAGTGAYEQYF.

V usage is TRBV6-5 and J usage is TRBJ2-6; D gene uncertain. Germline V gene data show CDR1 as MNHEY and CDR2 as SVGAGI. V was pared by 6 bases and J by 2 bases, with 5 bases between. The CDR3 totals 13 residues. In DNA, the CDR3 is TGTGCCAGCAGGAGCCCTGGGGCCAACGTCCTGACTTTC. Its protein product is CASRSPGANVLTF.

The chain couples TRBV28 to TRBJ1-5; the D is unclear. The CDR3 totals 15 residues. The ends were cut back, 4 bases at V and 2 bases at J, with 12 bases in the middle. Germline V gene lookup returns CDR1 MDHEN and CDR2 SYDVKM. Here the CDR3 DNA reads TGTGCCAGCAGTTCCCCGACATTTGGCAATCAGCCCCAGCATTTT. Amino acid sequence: CASSSPTFGNQPQHF.

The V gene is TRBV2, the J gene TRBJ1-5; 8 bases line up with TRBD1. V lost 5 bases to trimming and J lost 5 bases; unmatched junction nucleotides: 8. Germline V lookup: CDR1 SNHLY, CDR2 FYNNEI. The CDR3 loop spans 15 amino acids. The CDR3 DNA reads TGTGCCAGCAGTCCCTGGACAGGGACAGATCAGCCCCAGCATTTT. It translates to CASSPWTGTDQPQHF. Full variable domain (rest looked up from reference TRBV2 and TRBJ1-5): EPEVTQTPSHQVTQMGQEVILRCVPISNHLYFYWYRQILGQKVEFLVSFYNNEISEKSEIFDDQFSVERPDGSNFTLKIRSTKLEDSAMYFCASSPWTGTDQPQHFGDGTRLSIL.

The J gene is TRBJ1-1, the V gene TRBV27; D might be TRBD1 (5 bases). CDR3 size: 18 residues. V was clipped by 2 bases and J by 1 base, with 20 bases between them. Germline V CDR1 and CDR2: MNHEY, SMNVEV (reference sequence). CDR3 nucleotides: TGTGCCAGCAGTTTAAATTCTCGCGGGAGAGGACAGAACACTGAAGCTTTCTTT. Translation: CASSLNSRGRGQNTEAFF.

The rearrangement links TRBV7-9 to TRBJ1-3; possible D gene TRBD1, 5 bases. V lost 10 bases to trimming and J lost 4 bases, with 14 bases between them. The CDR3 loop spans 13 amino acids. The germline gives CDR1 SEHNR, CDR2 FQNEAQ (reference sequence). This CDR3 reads CAIRAGSGNTIYF. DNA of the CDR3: TGTGCCATTAGGGCAGGGTCCGGAAACACCATATATTTT.

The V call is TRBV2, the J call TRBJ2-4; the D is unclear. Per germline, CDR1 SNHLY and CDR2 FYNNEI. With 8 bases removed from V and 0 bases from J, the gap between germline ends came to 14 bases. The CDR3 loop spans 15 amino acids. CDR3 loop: CASSLTLIAKNIQYF. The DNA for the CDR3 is TGTGCCAGCTCGCTGACACTTATAGCCAAAAACATTCAGTACTTC.

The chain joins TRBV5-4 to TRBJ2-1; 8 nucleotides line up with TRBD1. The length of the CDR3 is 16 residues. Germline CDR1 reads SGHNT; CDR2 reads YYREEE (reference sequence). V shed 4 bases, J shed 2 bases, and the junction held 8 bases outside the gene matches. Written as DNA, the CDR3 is TGTGCCAGCAGCCGCGGACAGGGTCGCACCTACAATGAGCAGTTCTTC. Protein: CASSRGQGRTYNEQFF. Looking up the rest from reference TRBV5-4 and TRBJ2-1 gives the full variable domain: ETGVTQSPTHLIKTRGQQVTLRCSSQSGHNTVSWYQQALGQGPQFIFQYYREEENGRGNFPPRFSGLQFPNYSSELNVNALELDDSALYLCASSRGQGRTYNEQFFGPGTRLTVL.

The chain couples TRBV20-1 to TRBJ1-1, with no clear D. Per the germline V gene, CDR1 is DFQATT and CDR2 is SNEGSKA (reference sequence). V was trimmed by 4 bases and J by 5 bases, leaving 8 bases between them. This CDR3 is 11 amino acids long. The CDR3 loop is CSANQVTEAFF. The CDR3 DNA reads TGCAGTGCTAACCAGGTAACTGAAGCTTTCTTT.

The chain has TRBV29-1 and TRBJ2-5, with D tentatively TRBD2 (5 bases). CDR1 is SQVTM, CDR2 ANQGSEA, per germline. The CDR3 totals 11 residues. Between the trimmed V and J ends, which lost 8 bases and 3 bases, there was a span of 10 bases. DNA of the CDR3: TGCAGCCCCCGGCGGGAAGAGACCCAGTACTTC. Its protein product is CSPRREETQYF. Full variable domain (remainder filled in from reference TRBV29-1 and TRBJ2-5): SAVISQKPSRDICQRGTSLTIQCQVDSQVTMMFWYRQQPGQSLTLIATANQGSEATYESGFVIDKFPISRPNLTFSTLTVSNMSPEDSSIYLCSPRREETQYFGPGTRLLVL.

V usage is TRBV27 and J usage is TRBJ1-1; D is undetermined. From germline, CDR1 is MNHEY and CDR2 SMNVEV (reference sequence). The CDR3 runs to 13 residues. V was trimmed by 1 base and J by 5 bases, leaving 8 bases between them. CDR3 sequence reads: CASSLFWRTEAFF. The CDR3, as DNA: TGTGCCAGCAGTTTATTTTGGAGGACTGAAGCTTTCTTT.

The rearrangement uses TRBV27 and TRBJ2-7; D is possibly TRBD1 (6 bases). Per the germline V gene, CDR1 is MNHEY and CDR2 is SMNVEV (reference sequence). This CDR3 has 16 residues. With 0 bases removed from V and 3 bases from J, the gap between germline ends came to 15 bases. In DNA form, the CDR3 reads TGTGCCAGCAGTTTATCGTGGACAGCCTCCGACTACGAGCAGTACTTC. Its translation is CASSLSWTASDYEQYF.

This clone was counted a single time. In DNA form, the CDR3 reads TGCGCCAGCAGCCAAGATTATGCGGGACCCCGGGGGACTGAAGCTTTCTTT. Translating gives CASSQDYAGPRGTEAFF. V is TRBV4-1 and J is TRBJ1-1; a possible D gene is TRBD1 (5 bases). The CDR3 loop spans 17 amino acids. V lost 0 bases, J lost 5 bases, and 19 bases lay in between. CDR1 and CDR2 (germline): MGHRA, YSYEKL.

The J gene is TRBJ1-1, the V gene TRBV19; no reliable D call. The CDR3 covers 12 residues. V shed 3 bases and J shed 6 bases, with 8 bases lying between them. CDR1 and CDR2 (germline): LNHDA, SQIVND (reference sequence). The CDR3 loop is CASSMRHAEAFF. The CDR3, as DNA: TGTGCCAGTAGTATGCGGCACGCTGAAGCTTTCTTT.

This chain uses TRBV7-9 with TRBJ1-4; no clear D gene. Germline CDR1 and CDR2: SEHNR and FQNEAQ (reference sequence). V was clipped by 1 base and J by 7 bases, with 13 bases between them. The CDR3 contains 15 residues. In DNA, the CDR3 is TGTGCCAGCAGCTTAGTGGGAGGATACGGTGAAAAACTGTTTTTT. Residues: CASSLVGGYGEKLFF.

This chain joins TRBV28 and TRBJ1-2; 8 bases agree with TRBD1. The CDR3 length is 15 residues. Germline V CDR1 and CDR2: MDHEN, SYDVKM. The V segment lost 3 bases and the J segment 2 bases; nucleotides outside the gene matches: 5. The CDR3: CASSFAGGENYGYTF. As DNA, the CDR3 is TGTGCCAGCAGTTTCGCAGGGGGCGAAAACTATGGCTACACCTTC.

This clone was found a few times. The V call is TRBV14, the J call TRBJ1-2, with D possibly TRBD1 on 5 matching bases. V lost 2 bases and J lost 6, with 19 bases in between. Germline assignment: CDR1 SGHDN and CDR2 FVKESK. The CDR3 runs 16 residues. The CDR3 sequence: CASSQWGGEGNDGYTF. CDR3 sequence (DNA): TGTGCCAGCAGCCAATGGGGGGGAGAGGGAAACGATGGCTACACCTTC. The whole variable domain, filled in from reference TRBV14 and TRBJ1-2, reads EAGVTQFPSHSVIEKGQTVTLRCDPISGHDNLYWYRRVMGKEIKFLLHFVKESKQDESGMPNNRFLAERTGGTYSTLKVQPAELEDSGVYFCASSQWGGEGNDGYTFGSGTRLTVV.

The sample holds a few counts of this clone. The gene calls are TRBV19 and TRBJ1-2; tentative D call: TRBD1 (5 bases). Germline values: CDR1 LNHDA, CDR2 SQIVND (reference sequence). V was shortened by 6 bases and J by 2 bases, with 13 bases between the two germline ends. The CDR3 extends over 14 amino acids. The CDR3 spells CASSPTPGNYGYTF. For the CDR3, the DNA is TGTGCCAGTAGCCCTACCCCAGGGAACTATGGCTACACCTTC.

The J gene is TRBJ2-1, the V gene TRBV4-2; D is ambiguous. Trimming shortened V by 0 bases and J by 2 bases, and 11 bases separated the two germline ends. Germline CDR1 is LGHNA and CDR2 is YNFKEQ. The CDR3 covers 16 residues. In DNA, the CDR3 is TGTGCCAGCAGCCAAGATGCGTTTGAGACCTACAATGAGCAGTTCTTC. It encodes CASSQDAFETYNEQFF.

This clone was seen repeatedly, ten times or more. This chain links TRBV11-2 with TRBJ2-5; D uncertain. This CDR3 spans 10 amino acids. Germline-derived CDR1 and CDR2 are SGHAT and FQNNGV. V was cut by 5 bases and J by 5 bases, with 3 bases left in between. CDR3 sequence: CASSQETQYF. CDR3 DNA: TGTGCCAGCAGCCAGGAGACCCAGTACTTC.

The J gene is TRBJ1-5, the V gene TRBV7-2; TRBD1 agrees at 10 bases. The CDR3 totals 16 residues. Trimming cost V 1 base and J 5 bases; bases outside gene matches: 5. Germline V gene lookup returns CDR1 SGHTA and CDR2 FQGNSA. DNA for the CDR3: TGTGCCAGCAGCTTAGATGGGACAGGGGCCTATCAGCCCCAGCATTTT. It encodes CASSLDGTGAYQPQHF.

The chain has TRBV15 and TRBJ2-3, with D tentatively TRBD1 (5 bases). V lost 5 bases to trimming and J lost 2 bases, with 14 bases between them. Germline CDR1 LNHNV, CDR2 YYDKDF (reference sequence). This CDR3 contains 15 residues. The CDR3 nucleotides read TGTGCCACCAGCGGCCGACAGCAACTCACAGATACGCAGTATTTT. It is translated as CATSGRQQLTDTQYF.

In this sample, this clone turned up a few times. The CDR3: CASSISGPGNTIYF. CDR3 nucleotides: TGTGCCAGCAGCATCTCAGGGCCTGGAAACACCATATATTTT. This chain connects TRBV7-8 to TRBJ1-3; D is possibly TRBD1 (5 bases). Germline assignment: CDR1 SGHVS and CDR2 FQNEAQ. This CDR3 is 14 amino acids long. Trimming cost V 5 bases and J 2 bases, with 10 bases left between them.

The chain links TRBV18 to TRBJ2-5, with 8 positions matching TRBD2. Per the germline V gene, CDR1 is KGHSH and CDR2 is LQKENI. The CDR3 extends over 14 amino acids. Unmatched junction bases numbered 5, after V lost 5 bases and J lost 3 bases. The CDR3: CASSFLGGEETQYF. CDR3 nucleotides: TGTGCCAGCTCATTCCTCGGGGGGGAAGAGACCCAGTACTTC.

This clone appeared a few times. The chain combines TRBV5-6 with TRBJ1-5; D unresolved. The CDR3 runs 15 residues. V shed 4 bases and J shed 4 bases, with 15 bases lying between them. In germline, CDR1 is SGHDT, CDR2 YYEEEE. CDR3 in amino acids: CASSRRDHRNQPQHF. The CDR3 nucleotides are TGTGCCAGCAGCCGCCGGGATCATCGGAATCAGCCCCAGCATTTT.

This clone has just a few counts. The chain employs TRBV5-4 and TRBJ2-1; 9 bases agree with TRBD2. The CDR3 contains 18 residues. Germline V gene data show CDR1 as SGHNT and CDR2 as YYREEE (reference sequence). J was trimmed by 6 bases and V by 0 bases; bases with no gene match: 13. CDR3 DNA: TGTGCCAGCAGCTTGGCCATTGGACTAGCGAGGAGCTCCAATGAGCAGTTCTTC. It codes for CASSLAIGLARSSNEQFF.